This TCR beta chain was captured in a study of regulatory and conventional T cells in RAG deficiency. General study findings and limits: Treg unique TCR beta sequences were 90 to 100-fold fewer in Omenn syndrome and CID/AS patients than controls.

Blood CD4+ CD25-low CD127-high conventional T cells supplied the genomic DNA template. Germline V lookup: CDR1 SEHNR, CDR2 FQNEAQ (reference sequence). The CDR3 contains 13 residues. V was shortened by 1 base and J by 10 bases, with 13 bases between the two germline ends. TCRdb's copy holds only in-frame clones and misses some; the assay was immunoSEQ multiplex PCR. The profile shows about 50,000 clones, about nine tenths of them singletons. As concerns this clone: Its antigen is currently unknown. Within the sample, other DNA sequences also encode this same CDR3.

These data also formed part of another study, on regulatory T cells. In that study: The primer mix had 52 TRBV and 13 TRBJ primers.

This receptor was taken from a human donor in good health. V is TRBV7-9 and J is TRBJ1-1, with TRBD1 as a possible D gene (5 bases). Sequencing was carried out using CD4+ effector T cells sorted from blood. The CDR3 sequence: CASSLEGRGGAFF. CDR3 in DNA: TGTGCCAGCAGCTTAGAGGGGCGGGGGGGAGCTTTCTTT.